This T cell receptor (beta chain) stems from a study of STAT5B mutations in CD4+ large granular lymphocyte leukemia. V was clipped by 5 bases and J by 11 bases, with 18 bases between them. The CDR3 is 13 residues long. Germline loops: CDR1 MNHEY, CDR2 SVGAGI. In the authors' methods: Lowest detectable productive clonotype frequency was 2.59 x 10-5. The protocol was immunoSEQ multiplex PCR, while the TCRdb copy is restricted to in-frame clones and leaves out a portion. V, J and clone size are those of that table, while D and trimming were read from the DNA. The top ten hold 1.5% to 2% of the sample, which has approximately 35,000 clones, about 70% seen once. Findings and limits, study-wide: Main leukemic clonotypes were patient-specific, but roughly 23% appeared at low frequency elsewhere. Compared with healthy controls (2/35), patient top clones favored TRBV06 (8/27).

As regards this clone: Its antigen is not known.

The sample comprised CD4+ T cells from blood buffy coats. The genes are TRBV6-5 and TRBJ1-1; D perhaps matches TRBD1 (5 bases). The sequence derives from a human donor in good health. The CDR3 nucleotides are TGTGCCAGCAGTCCGTCGGGCCCAGGGATGGCTTTCTTT. Translated, it gives CASSPSGPGMAFF.